Below, 4 T cell receptor beta chains from the same sample are listed, as sequenced in a study of cytomegalovirus exposure and HLA in healthy donors. Amplification used 60 Vbeta primers and 13 Jbeta primers. Repertoires were generated with immunoSEQ multiplex PCR, while TCRdb's copy carries only in-frame clones and drops some. The table gives 70,000 to 80,000 clones; the top ten clones make up 2.7% of it. The sequenced sample was PBMCs. These receptors were obtained from a man aged 35 to 55 in good health and CMV-seronegative.

V is TRBV7-9 and J is TRBJ2-2, with D perhaps matching TRBD1 (7 bases). The germline CDR1 and CDR2 sequences are SEHNR and FQNEAQ (reference sequence). The CDR3 is made up of 12 amino acids. V was pared by 7 bases and J by 12 bases, with 15 bases between. This chain's CDR3 is CASTLEGAQLFF. The CDR3 nucleotides are TGTGCCAGCACCTTGGAGGGGGCACAGCTGTTTTTT.

The chain has TRBV6-5 and TRBJ2-7; 9 nucleotides align to TRBD1. Trimming took 2 bases from V and 2 from J; bases not matched to a gene: 4. CDR3 length: 15 residues. The germline V gene has CDR1 MNHEY and CDR2 SVGAGI. The CDR3 reads CASSYGNRGPYEQYF. CDR3 DNA: TGTGCCAGCAGTTACGGAAACAGGGGGCCCTACGAGCAGTACTTC.

The chain has TRBV7-9 and TRBJ1-3; D gene uncertain. The germline CDR1 and CDR2 sequences are SEHNR and FQNEAQ (reference sequence). The V gene lost 3 bases and the J gene lost 3 bases, with 12 bases spanning the gap. The CDR3 extends over 15 amino acids. CDR3 sequence: CASSLEGRYGNTIYF. The CDR3 coding sequence is TGTGCCAGCAGCTTGGAGGGTAGGTATGGAAACACCATATATTTT.

This chain uses TRBV20-1 with TRBJ2-1; D remains unclear. Trimming cost V 3 bases and J 6 bases, with 6 bases left between them. Germline V CDR1 and CDR2: DFQATT, SNEGSKA (reference sequence). This CDR3 comprises 11 residues. The CDR3 loop is CSASNSNEQFF. The DNA for the CDR3 is TGCAGTGCTAGTAACAGCAATGAGCAGTTCTTC.